This TCR beta chain was identified in a study of blood T cell repertoires in COVID-19. TCRdb's table, derived via immunoSEQ multiplex PCR, lists solely in-frame clones and lacks some. The table shows hundreds of thousands of clones, with around nine tenths occurring only once. The receptor's source is a woman aged 18-35 years who had recovered from COVID-19. Sequenced material: peripheral blood.

The CDR3: CASSEWEGGNYGYTF. The CDR3 nucleotides read TGTGCCAGCAGTGAATGGGAGGGGGGCAACTATGGCTACACCTTC. This chain uses TRBV6-1 with TRBJ1-2; weak D call: TRBD1 (6 bases). The V end lost 2 bases, the J end lost 2 bases, and 12 bases lay between the germline ends. Germline V lookup: CDR1 MNHNS, CDR2 SASEGT. The CDR3 runs 15 residues.